Listed here are 8 T cell receptor beta chains from one sample, sequenced in a study of Tregs in tolerant kidney transplant recipients. The repertoire was sequenced with immunoSEQ multiplex PCR; TCRdb's copy has only in-frame clones and lacks some. The data include about 48,000 clones; the top ten clones carry roughly 0.8%. Sequencing used CD4+ T cells from blood, obtained before the transplant. The source of these receptors is a human donor who received a combined kidney and bone marrow transplant.

Remarks on this clone: The read stops 3 residues short of the end of the CDR3; the missing end is completed from the germline J gene. V usage is TRBV20-1 and J usage is TRBJ2-3; D not certain. The CDR3 loop spans 12 amino acids. Per germline, CDR1 DFQATT and CDR2 SNEGSKA (reference sequence). This CDR3 reads CSHNPRTDTQYF. The DNA read from the CDR3 is TGCAGCCACAACCCTCGCACAGATACG.

With respect to this clone: The CDR3 end lies 3 residues beyond the end of the read and is filled in from the germline J gene. This chain joins TRBV19 and TRBJ2-2, with TRBD1 matching 12 bases. The V segment lost 7 bases and the J segment 9 bases; nucleotides outside the gene matches: 3. Germline CDR1 is LNHDA and CDR2 is SQIVND (reference sequence). This CDR3 has 13 amino acids. CDR3 DNA (partial): TGTGCCAGTAAAGGGACAGGGGGCTGGGAG. As protein: CASKGTGGWE. In full, the CDR3 reads CASKGTGGWELFF.

As for this clone: The read comes to an end 3 residues before the CDR3 does, leaving the germline J gene to fill in the end. This sequence joins TRBV20-1 and TRBJ2-2, with 8 bases matching TRBD1. J lost 5 bases, V lost 5 bases, and 10 bases had no gene match. The CDR3 is made up of 15 amino acids. CDR1 DFQATT and CDR2 SNEGSKA come from the germline V gene (reference sequence). The CDR3 reads CSAPRTGYMTGELFF. CDR3 DNA, as far as it was read: TGCAGTGCTCCCAGGACAGGGTATATGACCGGGGAG.

For this clone: The read terminates 3 residues before the CDR3 end, so the remaining end is supplied by the germline J gene. The V call is TRBV10-3, the J call TRBJ2-1, with 8 bases lining up with TRBD1. The germline gives CDR1 ENHRY, CDR2 SYGVKD. V lost 6 bases, J lost 7 bases, and 14 bases stayed unmatched. The CDR3 length is 16 residues. The CDR3 sequence is CAISPSSTGEANEQFF. The DNA read from the CDR3 is TGTGCCATCAGCCCAAGCTCGACAGGGGAGGCGAATGAG.

As to this clone: The CDR3 end lies 3 residues beyond the end of the read and is filled in from the germline J gene. The genes are TRBV18 and TRBJ2-7; a possible D gene is TRBD2 (6 bases). Looked up from germline, CDR1 is KGHSH and CDR2 is LQKENI. V gave up 3 bases and J gave up 6 bases, with 15 bases separating them. This CDR3 is 14 amino acids long. CDR3 DNA, as far as it was read: TGTGCCAGCTCACCGAGTGCCCTGGGGGGCGAG. Translation: CASSPSALGGE. Given in full, the CDR3 is CASSPSALGGEQYF.

Concerning this clone itself: The read ends 3 residues shy of where the CDR3 ends; the end is completed using the germline J gene. V gene TRBV2 combines with J gene TRBJ1-1, with a tentative D call TRBD1 (5 bases). Germline-derived CDR1 and CDR2 are SNHLY and FYNNEI. CDR3 length: 14 residues. V gave up 8 bases and J gave up 3 bases, with 16 bases separating them. The CDR3 spells CASRAPGGYTEAFF. The DNA read from the CDR3 is TGTGCCAGCCGGGCCCCCGGGGGTTACACTGAA. Looking up the rest from reference TRBV2 and TRBJ1-1 gives the full variable domain: EPEVTQTPSHQVTQMGQEVILRCVPISNHLYFYWYRQILGQKVEFLVSFYNNEISEKSEIFDDQFSVERPDGSNFTLKIRSTKLEDSAMYFCASRAPGGYTEAFFGQGTRLTVV.

With respect to this clone: The read gets to within 3 residues of the CDR3 end, and the germline J gene fills in the rest. The chain carries TRBV30 and TRBJ2-2, with 8 bases matching TRBD2. V lost 3 bases, J lost 8 bases, and 14 bases stayed unmatched. Germline V gives CDR1 GTSNPN, CDR2 SVGIG (reference sequence). This CDR3 spans 16 amino acids. The DNA read from the CDR3 is TGTGCCTGGAGCTGGCCGGGACTAGGTCTAGTAGGGGAG. It specifies CAWSWPGLGLVGE. From start to end, the CDR3 is CAWSWPGLGLVGELFF.

To note about this clone: Coverage ceases 3 residues before the CDR3 finishes, and the germline J gene fills in the end. This chain connects TRBV7-9 to TRBJ2-1; 10 bases fit TRBD2. Germline V gene lookup returns CDR1 SEHNR and CDR2 FQNEAQ (reference sequence). The CDR3 loop spans 15 amino acids. V was clipped by 2 bases and J by 9 bases; unmatched bases: 7. The sequenced part of the CDR3 DNA is TGTGCCAGCAGCTTATTGCTAGCGGGAGTGGCTGAG. Protein sequence: CASSLLLAGVAE. The whole CDR3 region reads CASSLLLAGVAEQFF.